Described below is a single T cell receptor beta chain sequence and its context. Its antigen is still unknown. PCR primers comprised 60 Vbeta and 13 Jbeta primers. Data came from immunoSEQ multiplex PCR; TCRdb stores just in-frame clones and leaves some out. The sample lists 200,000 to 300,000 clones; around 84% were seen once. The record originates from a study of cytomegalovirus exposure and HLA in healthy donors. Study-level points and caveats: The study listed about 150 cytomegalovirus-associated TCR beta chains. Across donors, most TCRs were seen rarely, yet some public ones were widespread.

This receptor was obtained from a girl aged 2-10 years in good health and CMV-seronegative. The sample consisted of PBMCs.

The CDR3 nucleotides are TGTGCCAGCAGCTATAGCGGGGGGGATTCCTACAATGAGCAGTTCTTC. Translating it yields CASSYSGGDSYNEQFF. V is TRBV7-2 and J is TRBJ2-1; 11 bases agree with TRBD2. Germline CDR1 and CDR2: SGHTA and FQGNSA. After removal of 4 bases from V and 1 base from J, the junction contained 3 bases not matched to a gene. The CDR3 contains 16 residues.